This TCR beta chain was profiled in a study of graft-versus-host responses after intestinal transplantation. Measured with immunoSEQ multiplex PCR; TCRdb has only the in-frame clones, and not every one. The sample yields about 1,800 clones, more than 70% seen once. Intraepithelial plus lamina propria lymphocytes were released by processing graft tissue. The length of the CDR3 is 17 residues. V is TRBV21-1 and J is TRBJ1-3. TRBV21-1 is listed as a pseudogene. Sequenced here: ileum tissue, sampled roughly 370 days after intestinal transplantation. This receptor was obtained from a human patient who received an intestinal transplant, so some T cells may come from the graft donor. The CDR3 protein is CASSKGGRGSSGNTIYF. The CDR3 DNA follows: TGTGCCAGCAGCAAAGGAGGTCGCGGCAGCTCTGGAAACACCATATATTTT.